This record covers a single TCR beta chain. Its antigen remains unknown. This sample is drawn from a study of radiation and T cells in renal cell carcinoma. The study's findings and limits: Only small tumor regions of around 1 g were sampled.

Data came from immunoSEQ multiplex PCR; TCRdb stores just in-frame clones and leaves some out. Altogether more than 15,000 clones are present, approximately 53% being singletons, with the ten largest covering approximately 9.9%. Treatment denoted: treatment-naive control, cytoreductive nephrectomy. The receptor was derived from a man aged 50-59 years with renal cell carcinoma. Sequenced here: tumor tissue, sampled from a patient whose treatment was nephrectomy without radiotherapy.

The DNA of the CDR3 is TGTGCCAGCAGCGTTACAGGGTTCCATAATTCACCCCTCCACTTT. As protein: CASSVTGFHNSPLHF. This chain connects TRBV9 to TRBJ1-6, with D possibly TRBD1 on 6 matching bases. The germline CDR1 and CDR2 sequences are SGDLS and YYNGEE. The CDR3 contains 15 residues. V was pared by 2 bases and J by 5 bases, with 11 bases between.